The clone carrying this TCR beta chain was observed a handful of times. This record belongs to a study of T-cell reconstitution after alpha-beta-depleted transplantation in children. The TCRbeta library was prepared with unique molecular identifiers. Using its own MiXCR run on the PCR reads, TCRdb lists one record per CDR3 protein. The sample lists hundreds of thousands of distinct CDR3 sequences, approximately 29% occurring once. Between the trimmed V and J ends, which lost 2 bases and 4 bases, there was a span of 8 bases. CDR1 is MNHEY and CDR2 is SVGAGI in the germline V gene. The CDR3 runs 14 residues.

The origin of this receptor is a human donor who donated a stem cell graft to a child with aplastic anemia. V and J are TRBV6-5 and TRBJ2-2, with D hard to call. The material was PBMCs from the stem cell graft donor, obtained from the stem cell graft. CDR3 nucleotide sequence: TGTGCCAGCAGTTACGGCAGGAGCACCGGGGAGCTGTTTTTT. It codes for CASSYGRSTGELFF.